This entry features one T cell receptor (beta chain) sequence. The antigen is unknown. These data are taken from a study of identical twins. Study findings and constraints: There is a chance that invariant MAIT and iNKT cells partially muddied zero-insertion analyses.

TCRdb recomputed calls from the 5' RACE reads with MiXCR, one row per CDR3 protein. The sample shows hundreds of thousands of distinct CDR3 sequences, 12% of them seen only once. This CDR3 spans 14 amino acids. The ends were cut back, 5 bases at V and 4 bases at J, with 14 bases in the middle. In germline, CDR1 is SNHLY, CDR2 FYNNEI. The same specimen was also included in a second study, on yellow fever vaccine responses in identical twins.

Sequencing input: PBMCs. This rearrangement joins TRBV2 to TRBJ1-2; unclear D gene. The receptor comes from a woman younger than 30 in good health. CDR3 region: CASSSQAGSYGYTF. The CDR3 DNA is TGTGCCAGCAGTTCGCAGGCGGGATCCTATGGCTACACCTTC.